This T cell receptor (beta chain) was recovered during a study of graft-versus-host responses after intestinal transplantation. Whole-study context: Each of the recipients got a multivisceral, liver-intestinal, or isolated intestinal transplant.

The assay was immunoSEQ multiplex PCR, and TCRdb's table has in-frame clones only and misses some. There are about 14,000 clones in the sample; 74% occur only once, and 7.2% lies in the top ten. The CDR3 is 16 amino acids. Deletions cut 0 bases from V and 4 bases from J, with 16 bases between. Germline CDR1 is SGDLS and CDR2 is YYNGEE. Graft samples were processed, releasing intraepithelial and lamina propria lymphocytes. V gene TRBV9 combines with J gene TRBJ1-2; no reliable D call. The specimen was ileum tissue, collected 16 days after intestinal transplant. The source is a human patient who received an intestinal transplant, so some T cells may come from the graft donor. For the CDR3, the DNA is TGTGCCAGCAGCGTAGGAGGGAGGGAAGGGAGCTATGGCTACACCTTC. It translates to CASSVGGREGSYGYTF. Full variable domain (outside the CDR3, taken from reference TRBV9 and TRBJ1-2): DSGVTQTPKHLITATGQRVTLRCSPRSGDLSVYWYQQSLDQGLQFLIQYYNGEERAKGNILERFSAQQFPDLHSELNLSSLELGDSALYFCASSVGGREGSYGYTFGSGTRLTVV.